Below, 32 T cell receptor beta chains from the same sample are listed, as sequenced in a study of Graves' ophthalmopathy and Graves' hyperthyroidism. Beta-chain TCR CDR3 regions were amplified from RNA transcripts. The first round was an RT-PCR with HTBI primers, and the second round was a multiplex PCR. In TCRdb, the multiplex PCR reads were re-called with MiXCR into one record per CDR3 protein. Of 740,000 or so distinct CDR3 sequences in the sample, roughly 40% were seen once. Sequencing input: peripheral blood. All receptors derive from an adult man with Graves' ophthalmopathy.

The V gene is TRBV5-1, the J gene TRBJ1-1, with TRBD1 as a possible D gene (6 bases). Per the germline V gene, CDR1 is SGHRS and CDR2 is YFSETQ. V was trimmed by 3 bases and J by 0 bases, leaving 9 bases between them. This CDR3 is built from 14 residues. Here the CDR3 reads CASSSGDMNTEAFF. The CDR3, as DNA: TGCGCCAGCAGCTCGGGGGACATGAACACTGAAGCTTTCTTT. The entire variable domain, with the rest obtained from reference TRBV5-1 and TRBJ1-1, is as follows: KAGVTQTPRYLIKTRGQQVTLSCSPISGHRSVSWYQQTPGQGLQFLFEYFSETQRNKGNFPGRFSGRQFSNSRSEMNVSTLELGDSALYLCASSSGDMNTEAFFGQGTRLTVV.

The chain has TRBV7-9 and TRBJ2-2, with 8 bases that match TRBD1. CDR1 and CDR2 (germline): SEHNR, FQNEAQ (reference sequence). The CDR3 loop spans 15 amino acids. V gave up 5 bases and J gave up 4 bases; unmatched junction bases: 6. CDR3 coding DNA: TGTGCCAGCAGCGAGGACAGGGCTGGCACCGGGGAGCTGTTTTTT. The encoded protein is CASSEDRAGTGELFF.

J is TRBJ2-5 and V is TRBV10-3; D gene ambiguous. Per the germline V gene, CDR1 is ENHRY and CDR2 is SYGVKD. The V end was cut by 3 bases, the J end by 4 bases, with 9 bases between. The CDR3 is 13 residues long. CDR3 nucleotide sequence: TGTGCCATCAGTGAAAGGGTTCGAGAGACCCAGTACTTC. Its protein is CAISERVRETQYF.

This chain joins TRBV12-3 or TRBV12-4 and TRBJ1-2; D possibly corresponds to TRBD1 (6 bases). The V gene lost 6 bases and the J gene lost 7 bases, with 21 bases spanning the gap. There are 15 residues in the CDR3. The CDR3 DNA sequence: TGTGCCAGCAGGCGACAGGTGGTGGATGTTAGTGGCTACACCTTC. The encoded protein is CASRRQVVDVSGYTF.

This clonotype is a singleton in its sample. The CDR3 end shows no conserved phenylalanine or tryptophan, and so a read error is likely. This rearrangement joins TRBV7-2 to TRBJ2-5; 9 bases are shared with TRBD1. The CDR3 is made up of 15 amino acids. CDR1 SGHTA and CDR2 FQGNSA come from the germline V gene. V trimming: 5 bases; J trimming: 4 bases; junction bases outside the gene matches: 8. As DNA, the CDR3 is TGTGCCAGCAGCCTTCTCAACAGGGGGCGAGAGACCCAGTACGTC. Its translation is CASSLLNRGRETQYV.

Concerning this clonotype: An end of the junction does not agree with germline; a read error may underlie this. The chain is built from TRBV7-2 and TRBJ1-2; D might be TRBD1 (5 bases). From germline, CDR1 is SGHTA and CDR2 FQGNSA. CDR3 length equals 15 residues. The CDR3 DNA reads TGTGCCGGCAGCTTGGGACCCGCCTTTGACTATGGCTACACCTTC. Protein: CAGSLGPAFDYGYTF.

This clonotype has a count of ten or more. DNA for the CDR3: TGCAGCCCCGAAGGAGGAACGGGTCCTAACTATGGCTACACCTTC. Amino acid sequence: CSPEGGTGPNYGYTF. The rearrangement joins TRBV29-1 to TRBJ1-2; D remains ambiguous. V lost 8 bases and J 0 bases, leaving 19 bases between the germline ends. The CDR3 contains 15 residues. CDR1 and CDR2 from the germline V gene are SQVTM and ANQGSEA.

In this sample, this clonotype turned up many times. This sequence joins TRBV10-3 and TRBJ1-1; D is unclear. V was cut by 0 bases and J by 0 bases, with 8 bases left in between. There are 15 residues in the CDR3. CDR1 is ENHRY, CDR2 SYGVKD, per germline. The CDR3 region has the DNA TGTGCCATCAGTGAGTCTTACAGCATGAACACTGAAGCTTTCTTT. Translation gives CAISESYSMNTEAFF.

The chain is built from TRBV7-9 and TRBJ2-2; 7 bases fit TRBD2. The trim removed 1 base at V and 4 bases at J, leaving 6 bases unmatched. Germline V CDR1 and CDR2: SEHNR, FQNEAQ (reference sequence). The CDR3 sequence is 16 residues long. The CDR3 nucleotides read TGTGCCAGCAGCTTAGACTGGCGGGAGTTCACCGGGGAGCTGTTTTTT. Protein product: CASSLDWREFTGELFF.

This clonotype was found once. The chain couples TRBV7-2 to TRBJ2-5; D is possibly TRBD1 (5 bases). V was pared by 8 bases and J by 5 bases, with 12 bases between. This CDR3 region has 12 residues. Germline CDR1 and CDR2: SGHTA and FQGNSA. In DNA, the CDR3 is TGTGCCAGCCACCAGGGCGAGGAGACCCAGTACTTC. Translated, it gives CASHQGEETQYF.

In the case of this clonotype: The junction and the germline gene differ at one end; a read error may be behind it. The rearrangement uses TRBV7-9 and TRBJ2-2; tentative D call: TRBD1 (5 bases). Germline CDR1 and CDR2: SEHNR and FQNEAQ (reference sequence). The CDR3 is made up of 15 amino acids. CDR3 nucleotide sequence: TGCGCCAGCAGCAGCTCCTCAGGGTTTTCCGGGGAGCTGTTTTTT. This encodes CASSSSSGFSGELFF. The full variable domain, in which reference TRBV7-9 and TRBJ2-2 provide the parts outside the CDR3, is DTGVSQNPRHKITKRGQNVTFRCDPISEHNRLYWYRQTLGQGPEFLTYFQNEAQLEKSRLLSDRFSAERPKGSFSTLEIQRTEQGDSAMYLCASSSSSGFSGELFFGEGSRLTVL.

V and J are TRBV29-1 and TRBJ1-5, with D possibly matching TRBD1 (5 bases). Germline V gives CDR1 SQVTM, CDR2 ANQGSEA. V was trimmed by 1 base and J by 9 bases, leaving 7 bases between them. CDR3 length: 11 amino acids. Written as DNA, the CDR3 is TGCAGCGTTGAAGTGGGGGGGCCCCAGCATTTT. The encoded protein is CSVEVGGPQHF.

This clonotype has a count of ten or more. The chain couples TRBV10-3 to TRBJ1-1; 12 bases fit TRBD1. This CDR3 contains 17 residues. Germline-derived CDR1 and CDR2 are ENHRY and SYGVKD. The V gene end was trimmed by 10 bases and the J gene end by 4 bases; junction bases not matched to a gene: 16. The CDR3, as DNA: TGTGCCAGCAGGCCACCGGGACAGGGGGCGGATGGCACTGAAGCTTTCTTT. Translated, it gives CASRPPGQGADGTEAFF.

The chain couples TRBV29-1 to TRBJ2-3, with 8 bases matching TRBD2. Germline V gene lookup returns CDR1 SQVTM and CDR2 ANQGSEA. There are 13 residues in the CDR3. J was trimmed by 11 bases and V by 3 bases; bases with no gene match: 10. The CDR3 DNA reads as TGCAGCGTTGACTTGGCGGGGGGCCCTAGGCAGTATTTT. The encoded protein is CSVDLAGGPRQYF.

Concerning this clonotype: It is unclear where the CDR3 begins or ends on the DNA, so no DNA is shown, and the CDR3 is as TCRdb lists it. This chain uses TRBV29-1 with TRBJ2-2; the table calls TRBD1, which could not be checked here. Germline V gives CDR1 SQVTM, CDR2 ANQGSEA. The CDR3 is made up of 12 amino acids, end residues included. CDR3 protein: CSVNQGPGSCFF.

As DNA, the CDR3 is TGCAGTGCTCACTCCGACTATGGCTACACCTTC. This codes for CSAHSDYGYTF. The chain joins TRBV20-1 to TRBJ1-2; no firm D call. Trimming pared 5 bases from V and 3 bases from J, leaving 7 bases between. The CDR3 contains 11 residues. CDR1 is DFQATT and CDR2 is SNEGSKA in the germline V gene (reference sequence).

Concerning this clonotype: Mismatch with germline at one junction end may stem from a read error. The rearrangement joins TRBV24-1 to TRBJ2-7; 8 nucleotides match TRBD1. From germline, CDR1 is KGHDR and CDR2 SFDVKD. The CDR3 runs 15 residues. The DNA for the CDR3 is TGTGCCAGCAGTGATACCGGGACAGGACACCACGAGCAGTACTTC. Its translation: CASSDTGTGHHEQYF.

Remarks on this clonotype: The junction departs from the called germline gene at one end, perhaps through a read error. V usage is TRBV10-3 and J usage is TRBJ2-2; 9 nucleotides align to TRBD1. The germline V gene encodes CDR1 ENHRY and CDR2 SYGVKD. The CDR3 sequence is 15 residues long. The CDR3 bases are TGTGCCAGCAGTGTGGACAGGGGAGGTACCGGGGAGCTGTTTTTT. Its translation is CASSVDRGGTGELFF.

To note about this clonotype: One end of the junction varies from germline; a read error may be responsible. This chain uses TRBV7-9 with TRBJ1-2; D uncertain. The CDR3 length is 15 residues. The V gene's germline CDR1 is SEHNR and CDR2 FQNEAQ (reference sequence). The CDR3 DNA is TGTGCGAGCAGCTTAATAGCACGGGATAACTATGGCTACACCTTC. It is translated as CASSLIARDNYGYTF.

V usage is TRBV25-1 and J usage is TRBJ1-1, with 7 bases that match TRBD1. The CDR3 has 12 amino acids. V shed 4 bases and J 8 bases; nucleotides not matched to a gene: 4. In germline, CDR1 is MGHDK, CDR2 SYGVNS. DNA of the CDR3: TGTGCCAGCAGTGTACGAGGGGGCGAAGCTTTCTTT. Its translation is CASSVRGGEAFF.

V usage is TRBV24-1 and J usage is TRBJ2-1; either TRBD1 or TRBD2 may fit D (6 bases each). Germline CDR1 KGHDR, CDR2 SFDVKD. V gave up 2 bases and J gave up 10 bases, with 11 bases separating them. The CDR3 contains 13 residues. The CDR3 DNA sequence: TGTGCCACCAGTGATTGGGGGGCGGACGAGCAGTTCTTC. Its protein is CATSDWGADEQFF.

This clonotype showed up many times. The rearrangement joins TRBV2 to TRBJ1-1; no reliable D call. Between the trimmed V and J ends, which lost 7 bases and 1 base, there was a span of 7 bases. The CDR3 runs to 12 residues. Germline CDR1 SNHLY, CDR2 FYNNEI. The CDR3 coding sequence is TGTGCCAGCACTGAGGAGAACACTGAAGCTTTCTTT. Translated: CASTEENTEAFF. The entire variable domain, with the rest obtained from reference TRBV2 and TRBJ1-1, is as follows: EPEVTQTPSHQVTQMGQEVILRCVPISNHLYFYWYRQILGQKVEFLVSFYNNEISEKSEIFDDQFSVERPDGSNFTLKIRSTKLEDSAMYFCASTEENTEAFFGQGTRLTVV.

The chain combines TRBV11-2 with TRBJ2-5, with 12 bases that match TRBD2. Germline CDR1 SGHAT, CDR2 FQNNGV. With V trimmed by 5 bases and J by 4 bases, 14 bases remained unmatched. The CDR3 consists of 18 residues. The CDR3 reads CASSVETLAGGKGETQYF. In nucleotides, the CDR3 is TGTGCCAGCAGCGTCGAAACCCTAGCGGGAGGGAAAGGAGAGACCCAGTACTTC.

This clonotype was recorded at least ten times. The V call is TRBV6-1, the J call TRBJ2-7; D is unresolved. V lost 2 bases and J 6 bases, leaving 5 bases between the germline ends. This CDR3 region has 11 residues. The germline V gene has CDR1 MNHNS and CDR2 SASEGT. The CDR3, as DNA: TGTGCCAGCAGTGAATGGGGCGAGCAGTACTTC. Translated, it gives CASSEWGEQYF.

This rearrangement joins TRBV10-3 to TRBJ2-7; possible D gene TRBD1, 6 bases. V was clipped by 10 bases and J by 3 bases, with 16 bases between them. Germline values: CDR1 ENHRY, CDR2 SYGVKD. This CDR3 is 13 amino acids long. CDR3 nucleotide sequence: TGTGCCAGCAGGACGTCGACAGGCTACGAGCAGTACTTC. This gives the protein CASRTSTGYEQYF.

The chain uses TRBV3-1 and TRBJ1-3; 9 positions agree with TRBD1. CDR3 length: 15 residues. Germline V gene sequence: CDR1 LGHDT, CDR2 YNNKEL (reference sequence). Germline trimming cut 2 bases from V and 4 bases from J; bases unmatched to any gene: 3. CDR3 DNA sequence: TGTGCCAGCAGCCAACGGACAGGGGTCGGAAACACCATATATTTT. Amino acid sequence: CASSQRTGVGNTIYF.

This clonotype was seen ten or more times. This chain links TRBV7-9 with TRBJ1-4; possibly TRBD1 for D (6 bases). Per germline, CDR1 SEHNR and CDR2 FQNEAQ (reference sequence). V lost 8 bases to trimming and J lost 11 bases, with 15 bases between them. This CDR3 spans 12 amino acids. The chain's CDR3 is CASAWEGGKLFF. The DNA for the CDR3 is TGTGCCAGCGCATGGGAGGGGGGGAAACTGTTTTTT.

This chain links TRBV2 with TRBJ2-7; D possibly uses TRBD1 or TRBD2 (6 bases each). Trimming removed 5 bases from V and 3 bases from J, with 17 bases in between. Germline-derived CDR1 and CDR2 are SNHLY and FYNNEI. The CDR3 spans 15 residues. CDR3 sequence (DNA): TGTGCCAGCAGTTACTCGGGGGCAGGCCACTACGAGCAGTACTTC. Its translation is CASSYSGAGHYEQYF.

The CDR3 reads CSVSLAGRSYEQYF. As DNA, the CDR3 is TGCAGCGTTTCTCTAGCGGGAAGGTCCTACGAGCAGTACTTC. The rearrangement uses TRBV29-1 and TRBJ2-7; 9 bases align to TRBD2. The V segment lost 5 bases and the J segment 1 base; nucleotides outside the gene matches: 6. The germline V gene encodes CDR1 SQVTM and CDR2 ANQGSEA. The CDR3 is 14 amino acids.

The sample holds many counts of this clonotype. The J gene is TRBJ1-1, the V gene TRBV2, with D possibly TRBD1 on 6 matching bases. Germline-derived CDR1 and CDR2 are SNHLY and FYNNEI. The CDR3 is 13 amino acids. V was trimmed by 6 bases and J by 5 bases, leaving 13 bases between them. DNA for the CDR3: TGTGCCAGCAGGAGGTACAGGGAGACTGAAGCTTTCTTT. Its translation is CASRRYRETEAFF.

The chain combines TRBV9 with TRBJ2-5; 7 nucleotides agree with TRBD1. The germline CDR1 and CDR2 sequences are SGDLS and YYNGEE. The CDR3 consists of 13 residues. Unmatched junction bases numbered 7, after V lost 2 bases and J lost 9 bases. The CDR3 DNA follows: TGTGCCAGCAGCGTTAGGGGACAGACACCCCAGTACTTC. This gives the protein CASSVRGQTPQYF. The variable domain in full, completed from reference TRBV9 and TRBJ2-5, reads DSGVTQTPKHLITATGQRVTLRCSPRSGDLSVYWYQQSLDQGLQFLIQYYNGEERAKGNILERFSAQQFPDLHSELNLSSLELGDSALYFCASSVRGQTPQYFGPGTRLLVL.

In its sample, this clonotype was seen many times. The rearrangement joins TRBV29-1 to TRBJ2-5; D is ambiguous. CDR3 length: 11 amino acids. Germline lookup yields CDR1 SQVTM and CDR2 ANQGSEA. V gave up 3 bases and J gave up 2 bases, with 4 bases separating them. CDR3 bases: TGCAGCGTTGAGTTACAAGAGACCCAGTACTTC. Translating it yields CSVELQETQYF.